The present T cell receptor (beta chain) was sequenced within a study of cytomegalovirus exposure and HLA in healthy donors. The CDR3 is made up of 15 amino acids. Germline CDR1 is SEHNR and CDR2 is FQNEAQ (reference sequence). V was cut by 1 base and J by 8 bases, with 17 bases left in between. Amplification used 60 Vbeta primers and 13 Jbeta primers. Profiled with immunoSEQ multiplex PCR; TCRdb holds only in-frame clones, not every one. The listing records more than 90,000 clones. About this clone: Its specificity is unknown. At the DNA level, this CDR3 is encoded by other sequences in the same sample as well.

Study observations and caveats: In a later analysis, HLA-associated beta chains showed higher expansion and lower generation probabilities than comparable chains. The authors later found TCR association rates varying by HLA locus, with DRB1 most and HLA-C fewest.

The receptor's source is a man aged 30-40 years in good health and CMV-seronegative. The sample comprised PBMCs. This chain links TRBV7-9 with TRBJ1-2; D is unresolved. DNA for the CDR3: TGTGCCAGCAGCTTAGATGCGGGCCGCCCGGGGGGCTACACCTTC. It translates to CASSLDAGRPGGYTF.